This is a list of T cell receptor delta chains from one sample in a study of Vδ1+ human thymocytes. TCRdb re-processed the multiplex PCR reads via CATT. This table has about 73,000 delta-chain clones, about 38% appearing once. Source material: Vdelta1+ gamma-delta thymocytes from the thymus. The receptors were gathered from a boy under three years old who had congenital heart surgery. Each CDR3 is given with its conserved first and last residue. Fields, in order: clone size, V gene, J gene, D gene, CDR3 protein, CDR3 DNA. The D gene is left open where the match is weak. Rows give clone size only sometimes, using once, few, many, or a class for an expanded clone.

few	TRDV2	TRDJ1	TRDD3	CACDTDRTTYWGEYTDKLIF	TGTGCCTGTGACACCGACAGGACTACGTACTGGGGGGAATACACCGATAAACTCATCTTT
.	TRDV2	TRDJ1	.	CACDSPEGLVDITDKLIF	TGTGCCTGTGACTCACCCGAGGGTCTGGTGGATATCACCGATAAACTCATCTTT
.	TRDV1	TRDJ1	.	CALGELTTPGMYTDKLIF	TGTGCTCTTGGGGAACTCACCACCCCGGGGATGTACACCGATAAACTCATCTTT
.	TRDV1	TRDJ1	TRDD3	CALGEYSYPGAWGIPGPDKLIF	TGTGCTCTTGGGGAATACTCCTACCCTGGCGCCTGGGGGATACCCGGACCCGATAAACTCATCTTT
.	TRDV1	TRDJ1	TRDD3	CALGEQSGILGDAQPDKLIF	TGTGCTCTTGGGGAACAGTCCGGGATACTGGGGGATGCGCAACCCGATAAACTCATCTTT
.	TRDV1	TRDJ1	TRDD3	CALGSFIWGIRADKLIF	TGTGCTCTCGGGTCCTTCATCTGGGGGATACGCGCCGATAAACTCATCTTT
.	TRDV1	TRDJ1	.	CALGERPFSYTDKLIF	TGTGCTCTTGGGGAAAGGCCTTTTTCCTACACCGATAAACTCATCTTT
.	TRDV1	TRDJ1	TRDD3	CALGELIPARYWGIRRDKLIF	TGTGCTCTTGGGGAACTTATCCCCGCCAGGTACTGGGGGATACGGAGAGATAAACTCATCTTT
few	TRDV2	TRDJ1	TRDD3	CACGLTGGLGDKLIF	TGTGCCTGTGGCCTTACTGGGGGATTGGGCGATAAACTCATCTTT
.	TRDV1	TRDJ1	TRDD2	CALGGPFSYGKPPVPGTDKLIF	TGTGCTCTTGGGGGCCCATTTTCCTACGGTAAACCCCCTGTGCCGGGCACCGATAAACTCATCTTT
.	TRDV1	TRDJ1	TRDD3	CALGELLPTPGDSDNLIF	TGTGCTCTTGGGGAACTCCTCCCTACACCTGGGGATAGCGATAACCTCATCTTT
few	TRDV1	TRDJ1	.	CALGEASTRIPPKLIF	TGTGCTCTTGGGGAAGCCTCTACGAGGATACCACCAAAACTCATCTTT
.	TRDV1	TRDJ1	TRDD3	CALGELGGIRCDKLIF	TGTGCTCTTGGGGAACTCGGAGGGATACGCTGCGATAAACTCATCTTT
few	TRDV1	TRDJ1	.	CALRGYTDKLIF	TGTGCTCTTAGGGGATACACCGATAAACTCATCTTT
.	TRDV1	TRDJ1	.	CALGVDVGGSKLIF	TGTGCTCTTGGGGTCGACGTTGGGGGCTCCAAACTCATCTTT
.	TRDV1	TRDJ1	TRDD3	CALGELEIVWGNTDKLIF	TGTGCTCTTGGGGAACTAGAGATCGTCTGGGGGAACACCGATAAACTCATCTTT
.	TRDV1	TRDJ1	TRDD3	CALGACHHRSFQPFTLLGTDGGTDKLIF	TGTGCTCTTGGGGCGTGCCACCACCGAAGTTTCCAACCCTTCACCCTACTGGGGACCGATGGGGGCACCGATAAACTCATCTTT
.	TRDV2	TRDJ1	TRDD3	CACDTTLPLLYRMGDPRGKLIF	TGTGCCTGTGACACCACTCTTCCCCTACTGTATCGAATGGGGGATCCTCGGGGTAAACTCATCTTT
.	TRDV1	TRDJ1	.	CALGETQYRVPYTDKLIF	TGTGCTCTTGGGGAAACTCAGTATCGAGTTCCGTACACCGATAAACTCATCTTT
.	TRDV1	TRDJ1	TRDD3	CALGDTIRGYAYTDKLIF	TGTGCTCTTGGGGATACGATCCGGGGATACGCTTACACCGATAAACTCATCTTT
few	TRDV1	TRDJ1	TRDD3	CALGGLTFPRFPQYWGIRGDKLIF	TGTGCTCTTGGGGGATTGACTTTCCCCCGTTTCCCCCAGTACTGGGGGATACGGGGAGATAAACTCATCTTT
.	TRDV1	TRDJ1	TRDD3	CALHIVSPNWGILTDKLIF	TGTGCTCTCCATATCGTAAGTCCTAACTGGGGGATACTCACCGATAAACTCATCTTT
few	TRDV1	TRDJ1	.	CALGEVPFRHNVYPTLPHTDKLIF	TGTGCTCTTGGGGAGGTGCCATTCCGCCATAACGTTTACCCCACTCTTCCCCACACCGATAAACTCATCTTT
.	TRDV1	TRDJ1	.	CALGELTSWVGQYTDKLIF	TGTGCTCTTGGGGAACTCACCTCCTGGGTTGGCCAGTACACCGATAAACTCATCTTT
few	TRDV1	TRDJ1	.	CALGEGCRGTGHVVQGPYTDKLIF	TGTGCTCTTGGGGAGGGGTGCCGGGGGACCGGACACGTGGTACAAGGACCCTACACCGATAAACTCATCTTT
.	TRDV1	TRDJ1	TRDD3	CALGELNGFNWGIRTYTDKLIF	TGTGCTCTTGGGGAACTCAATGGCTTCAACTGGGGGATACGGACGTACACCGATAAACTCATCTTT
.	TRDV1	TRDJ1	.	CALGEHPFLSLVLGEYTDKLIF	TGTGCTCTTGGGGAACACCCCTTCCTAAGCTTAGTACTGGGGGAGTACACCGATAAACTCATCTTT
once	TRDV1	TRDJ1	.	CALGDTPWPYYTDKLIF	TGTGCTCTTGGGGACACTCCCTGGCCCTATTACACCGATAAACTCATCTTT
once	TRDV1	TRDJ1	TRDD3	CALGELEIFSLLGDSGTDKLIF	TGTGCTCTTGGGGAACTAGAGATCTTCTCGCTACTGGGGGATTCAGGGACCGATAAACTCATCTTT
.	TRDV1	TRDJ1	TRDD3	CALGEPRIAYWGTHTHTDKLIF	TGTGCTCTTGGGGAACCTAGAATCGCGTACTGGGGGACACATACTCACACCGATAAACTCATCTTT
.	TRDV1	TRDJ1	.	CALGESLPTGWGIITDKLIF	TGTGCTCTTGGGGAAAGCCTTCCTACGGGGTGGGGGATTATCACCGATAAACTCATCTTT
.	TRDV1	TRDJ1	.	CALGERSHGGTDKLIF	TGTGCTCTTGGGGAACGATCTCACGGTGGCACCGATAAACTCATCTTT
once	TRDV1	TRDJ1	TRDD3	CALGELGFIVTLPTAGTGGSNTDKLIF	TGTGCTCTTGGGGAACTAGGATTTATAGTCACTCTTCCTACGGCCGGTACTGGGGGATCCAACACCGATAAACTCATCTTT
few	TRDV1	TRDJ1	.	CALGEPLPTRGIANPDKLIF	TGTGCTCTTGGGGAACCACTTCCTACCCGGGGGATCGCAAACCCTGATAAACTCATCTTT
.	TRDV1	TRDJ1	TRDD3	CALGDGTGGYFTDKLIF	TGTGCTCTTGGGGACGGTACTGGGGGATACTTTACCGATAAACTCATCTTT
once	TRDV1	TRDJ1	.	CALGDAPSLIFWRAPQKLIF	TGTGCTCTTGGGGACGCGCCTTCCCTTATTTTTTGGCGGGCCCCACAAAAACTCATCTTT
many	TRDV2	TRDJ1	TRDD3	CAPTGGGDKLIF	TGTGCCCCTACTGGGGGTGGCGATAAACTCATCTTT
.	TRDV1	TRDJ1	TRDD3	CALGLPRYWGILPLYTDKLIF	TGTGCTCTTGGTCTTCCCCGGTACTGGGGGATACTACCCCTTTACACCGATAAACTCATCTTT
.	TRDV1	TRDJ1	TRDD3	CALGLPSTGGYSGVDKLIF	TGTGCTCTTGGCCTTCCCAGTACTGGGGGATATTCCGGCGTCGATAAACTCATCTTT
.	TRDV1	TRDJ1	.	CALGEVFPSYGGYASTDKLIF	TGTGCTCTTGGGGAAGTCTTCCCTTCCTACGGGGGATACGCGAGCACCGATAAACTCATCTTT